These T cell receptor beta chains were read from a single sample in a study of blood T cell repertoires in COVID-19. The data were produced by immunoSEQ multiplex PCR, yet TCRdb's version contains in-frame clones alone and is incomplete. The sample lists more than 95,000 clones; approximately 84% were seen once. The specimen sequenced was peripheral blood. These receptors originate from a man aged 65 to 79 with active or convalescent COVID-19. Each CDR3 is given with its conserved first and last residue. D genes are given only for firm matches. The size field is filled for only some rows; it gives once, few, many or a size class.

>TRBV10-1|TRBJ2-4|once|NA
CAGSRDKPVGNIQYF
TGCGCCGGTTCCCGGGACAAACCCGTCGGGAACATTCAGTACTTC
>TRBV13|TRBJ2-3|once|NA
CASRSLELPSTDTQYF
TGTGCCAGCAGATCCCTGGAGCTGCCCAGCACAGATACGCAGTATTTT
>TRBV9|TRBJ2-5|NA|TRBD1
CASSVGTGARETQYF
TGTGCCAGCAGCGTAGGAACAGGGGCAAGGGAGACCCAGTACTTC
>TRBV9|TRBJ2-2|NA|NA
CASSVGRDTGELFF
TGTGCCAGCAGCGTAGGGAGGGACACCGGGGAGCTGTTTTTT
>TRBV7-3|TRBJ2-1|NA|TRBD2
CASSSRHSGTTQNEQFF
TGTGCCAGCAGCTCACGTCATAGCGGGACAACACAAAATGAGCAGTTCTTC
>TRBV2|TRBJ1-4|NA|NA
CASRDHRALNEKLFF
TGTGCCAGCAGGGACCACAGGGCGTTAAATGAAAAACTGTTTTTT
>TRBV7-2|TRBJ1-1|once|TRBD1
CASSRTGGWLTEAFF
TGTGCCAGCAGCCGGACAGGGGGATGGCTAACTGAAGCTTTCTTT
>TRBV20-1|TRBJ2-3|few|NA
CSASPLQTKWGTDTQYF
TGCAGTGCTAGTCCCCTTCAGACTAAATGGGGCACAGATACGCAGTATTTT
>TRBV30|TRBJ2-3|once|NA
CAWSVWGGSTDTQYF
TGTGCCTGGAGTGTGTGGGGAGGCAGCACAGATACGCAGTATTTT
>TRBV25-1|TRBJ2-1|NA|NA
CASSVAGTVAYNEQFF
TGTGCCAGCAGTGTGGCCGGGACTGTCGCCTACAATGAGCAGTTCTTC
>TRBV6-5|TRBJ1-2|NA|NA
CASMFHGEGYTF
TGTGCCAGCATGTTCCATGGAGAAGGCTACACCTTC
>TRBV28|TRBJ2-7|NA|TRBD1
CASSLIGTGAREQYF
TGTGCCAGCAGTTTAATCGGGACAGGGGCTAGGGAGCAGTACTTC
>TRBV7-9|TRBJ1-1|NA|NA
CASSLDGAGAEAFF
TGTGCCAGCAGCTTAGACGGGGCAGGGGCTGAAGCTTTCTTT
>TRBV28|TRBJ1-2|NA|TRBD1
CASSLVDRAYGYTF
TGTGCCAGCAGTTTAGTGGACAGGGCCTATGGCTACACCTTC
>TRBV2|TRBJ2-5|NA|TRBD2
CASSVSGGETQYF
TGTGCCAGCAGTGTATCGGGGGGGGAGACCCAGTACTTC
>TRBV2|TRBJ1-3|NA|NA
CASSDFTGSGNTIYF
TGTGCCAGCAGTGATTTCACAGGGTCTGGAAACACCATATATTTT
>TRBV6-5|TRBJ1-6|NA|TRBD1
CASSYSVTGYNSPLHF
TGTGCCAGCAGTTACTCAGTGACAGGGTATAATTCACCCCTCCACTTT
>TRBV2|TRBJ2-3|once|NA
CASGGGRTDTQYF
TGTGCCAGCGGCGGCGGGCGCACAGATACGCAGTATTTT
>TRBV7-2|TRBJ2-1|NA|TRBD2
CASSSPRAGAHNEQFF
TGTGCCAGCAGCTCGCCGCGGGCGGGAGCTCACAATGAGCAGTTCTTC
>TRBV7-9|TRBJ2-1|few|TRBD2
CASSFSGGDGEQFF
TGTGCCAGCAGCTTTAGCGGGGGGGACGGGGAGCAGTTCTTC
>TRBV29-1|TRBJ2-7|NA|TRBD2
CSVLGEGTLNEQYF
TGCAGCGTTCTCGGGGAGGGGACCCTCAACGAGCAGTACTTC
>TRBV5-8|TRBJ1-4|NA|NA
CASSEAGLTNEKLFF
TGTGCCAGCAGCGAGGCGGGACTCACGAATGAAAAACTGTTTTTT
>TRBV20-1|TRBJ2-5|NA|NA
CSAGGRPGETQYF
TGCAGTGCTGGTGGACGGCCAGGGGAGACCCAGTACTTC
>TRBV5-1|TRBJ1-1|NA|TRBD1
CASSLRGTGNTEAFF
TGCGCCAGCAGCTTGCGGGGGACAGGGAACACTGAAGCTTTCTTT
>TRBV18|TRBJ2-2|NA|NA
CASSPRRSGELFF
TGTGCCAGCTCACCAAGGAGGTCCGGGGAGCTGTTTTTT
>TRBV5-1|TRBJ1-1|NA|NA
CASSFQGGINTEAFF
TGCGCCAGCAGCTTTCAAGGGGGAATAAACACTGAAGCTTTCTTT
>TRBV7-2|TRBJ1-2|once|TRBD1
CASSLDRGPYGYTF
TGTGCCAGCAGCTTAGACAGGGGCCCCTATGGCTACACCTTC
>TRBV4-3|TRBJ1-2|NA|NA
CASSQDSRPNYGYTF
TGCGCCAGCAGCCAAGATTCCAGGCCCAACTATGGCTACACCTTC
>TRBV2|TRBJ2-1|NA|TRBD2
CASRLASSSYNEQFF
TGTGCCAGCAGACTAGCGTCGAGCTCCTACAATGAGCAGTTCTTC
>TRBV7-9|TRBJ1-6|NA|NA
CASSLRENSPLHF
TGTGCCAGCAGCTTGAGGGAGAATTCACCCCTCCACTTT
>TRBV3-1/TRBV3-2|TRBJ1-1|NA|TRBD1
CASSPMRTGGYTEAFF
TGTGCCAGCAGCCCTATGAGAACAGGGGGCTACACTGAAGCTTTCTTT
>TRBV5-6|TRBJ2-4|NA|NA
CASSSFLSPKNIQYF
TGTGCCAGCAGCTCCTTTTTGAGTCCCAAAAACATTCAGTACTTC
>TRBV4-1|TRBJ2-1|NA|NA
CASSQSSSSYNEQFF
TGCGCCAGCAGCCAATCCAGTTCTTCCTACAATGAGCAGTTCTTC
>TRBV28|TRBJ2-1|NA|TRBD2
CASTSGNSLNEQFF
TGTGCCAGCACTAGCGGGAACAGCCTTAATGAGCAGTTCTTC
>TRBV5-1|TRBJ1-3|NA|NA
CASSYGLNSGNTIYF
TGCGCCAGCAGTTACGGACTGAACTCTGGAAACACCATATATTTT
>TRBV5-1|TRBJ1-5|NA|TRBD1
CASSLARGLQPQHF
TGCGCCAGCAGCTTGGCCAGGGGGCTTCAGCCCCAGCATTTT
>TRBV6-5|TRBJ1-4|NA|NA
CASREGSANEKLFF
TGTGCCAGCAGGGAGGGATCGGCTAATGAAAAACTGTTTTTT
>TRBV5-5|TRBJ1-4|NA|NA
CASSLADSLGEKLFF
TGTGCCAGCAGCTTGGCCGACAGCCTTGGTGAAAAACTGTTTTTT
>TRBV28|TRBJ2-1|NA|NA
CASSFLEGGEQFF
TGTGCCAGCAGTTTTTTAGAGGGCGGGGAGCAGTTCTTC
>TRBV28|TRBJ1-1|NA|NA
CASSLFLSLLNTEAFF
TGTGCCAGCAGTCTCTTCTTGAGTCTCCTGAACACTGAAGCTTTCTTT
>TRBV9|TRBJ2-7|NA|TRBD1
CASSVDGTGIDEQYF
TGTGCCAGCAGCGTAGACGGGACAGGGATCGACGAGCAGTACTTC
>TRBV10-3|TRBJ2-7|NA|TRBD2
CATAAITGTSGGYEQYF
TGTGCCACCGCAGCCATCACCGGGACTAGCGGGGGTTACGAGCAGTACTTC
>TRBV19|TRBJ2-7|NA|TRBD1
CASSPTGLFYEQYF
TGTGCCAGTAGTCCGACAGGGCTCTTCTACGAGCAGTACTTC
>TRBV18|TRBJ1-1|NA|TRBD1
CASSPGQGPNTEAFF
TGTGCCAGCTCACCCGGACAGGGGCCGAACACTGAAGCTTTCTTT
>TRBV6-2/TRBV6-3|TRBJ1-6|NA|TRBD1
CASSSPGQGGSPLHF
TGTGCCAGCAGTAGTCCGGGACAGGGAGGTTCACCCCTCCACTTT
>TRBV27|TRBJ1-1|NA|NA
CASSFGSVYTEAFF
TGTGCCAGCAGTTTTGGCAGCGTCTACACTGAAGCTTTCTTT
>TRBV7-2|TRBJ1-2|NA|NA
CASSFRDTVYGYTF
TGTGCCAGCAGCTTCCGGGACACGGTCTATGGCTACACCTTC
>TRBV28|TRBJ2-7|few|TRBD1
CANSQGSYEQYF
TGTGCCAACTCACAGGGGTCCTACGAGCAGTACTTC
>TRBV7-8|TRBJ2-3|NA|TRBD2
CASSLAPSGRGVDTQYF
TGTGCCAGCAGCTTAGCACCCAGCGGGAGAGGAGTAGATACGCAGTATTTT
>TRBV6-2/TRBV6-3|TRBJ2-1|NA|TRBD1
CASSLGQGRNDEQFF
TGTGCCAGCAGCCTTGGACAGGGACGGAACGATGAGCAGTTCTTC
>TRBV18|TRBJ2-1|NA|TRBD1
CASSPGQTKYNEQFF
TGTGCCAGCTCACCGGGACAGACAAAATACAATGAGCAGTTCTTC
>TRBV28|TRBJ2-7|NA|NA
CASSFRQETYEQYF
TGTGCCAGCAGTTTCCGACAGGAAACCTACGAGCAGTACTTC
>TRBV10-3|TRBJ1-1|NA|NA
CAISSRGGNTEAFF
TGTGCCATCAGCTCTAGAGGGGGGAACACTGAAGCTTTCTTT
>TRBV11-3|TRBJ2-2|few|TRBD1
CASSLVGQTPGELFF
TGTGCCAGCAGCTTAGTGGGACAGACCCCCGGGGAGCTGTTTTTT
>TRBV12-3/TRBV12-4|TRBJ2-7|NA|NA
CASRQYRVGEQYF
TGTGCCAGCAGGCAATACAGGGTGGGGGAGCAGTACTTC
>TRBV3-1/TRBV3-2|TRBJ2-3|NA|NA
CASSLRGADTQYF
TGTGCCAGCAGCCTCCGGGGTGCAGATACGCAGTATTTT
>TRBV2|TRBJ1-1|NA|NA
CASSDRGVGTEAFF
TGTGCCAGCAGTGACCGGGGGGTAGGAACTGAAGCTTTCTTT